This TCR beta chain was recorded in a study of cytomegalovirus exposure and HLA in healthy donors (dated by TCRdb to about 2017). For the study in its entirety: An earlier analysis of several hundred of the donors reported 250 to 300 Gb of sequence data and around 120 million unique TCR beta sequences from 190 million or so T cells. Roughly 300 gigabases of sequencing data and tens of millions of unique TCR sequences were included in an early release covering roughly 600 HLA-typed donors. Among the roughly 380 genotyped donors, roughly 80% belonged to the genetic ancestry cluster associated with self-reported Caucasian donors. The study was designed to test whether signatures of past pathogen exposure could be identified by cataloging public T cell receptors. Using immunosequencing, the study profiled T cell repertoires from 666 subjects and related those repertoires to cytomegalovirus serostatus. Besides the first cohort of around 670 subjects, a separate validation cohort made up of 120 different subjects was used. To predict cytomegalovirus infection status, the study combined high-throughput TCR immunosequencing, statistical association of individual TCRs with disease status, and machine learning. A later analysis re-analyzed previously published TCR beta repertoires from roughly 690 donors and added high-resolution HLA genotyping to study TCR occurrence patterns. In the later analysis, no new phenotypic data were used to find candidate immune exposures; instead, reliance was placed on TCR beta sequences and their occurrence across donors. An earlier analysis of several hundred of the donors used high-throughput TCR beta sequencing to judge whether each TCR beta V gene segment behaved as functional or pseudogenic. Donor age, sex, ethnicity and CMV serostatus were compiled together with the repertoire data. A later genetic analysis used genome-wide SNP genotypes for about 60% of the roughly 700 donors, treating that subset as a discovery cohort. All discovery cohort repertoires had been generated using a single sequencing platform. Both class I and class II loci were covered by HLA typing, at four-digit resolution. The number of typed donors differed by locus: about 620-640 for A, B, C, DRB1 and DQB1; some 540 for DQA1; fewer than 610 for DPA1; and roughly 470 for DPB1. Roughly 5 DR-DQ haplotypes were handled as single units for association and clustering because linkage in the cohort was strong. Among some 410 genotyped donors of the cohort, an average of 235,054 unique TCR beta nucleotide sequences were sequenced per donor, around a sixth of them non-productive. What the research found in general, with its limitations: In a later analysis, HLA-associated TCR beta chains were found to be more clonally expanded and to have lower generation probabilities than equally common non-associated chains. A later genetic analysis reported fewer N-insertions in productive TCRs among donors in an Asian-associated ancestry cluster than the roughly 700-donor mean. Over 15 rarely observed V segments, including chromosome 9 orphons, were excluded from the earlier analysis of a few hundred of the donors because counts were too low. The 87-base-pair reads could not distinguish some IMGT-functional V segments, including TRBV6-2 and TRBV6-3, so those segments were excluded. Specific HLA alleles were associated with 15,000 to 20,000 TCR beta sequences at a false discovery rate of 0.05 in a later analysis. Across donors, most TCR sequences were observed very rarely, whereas some public TCRs were present in many individuals. A few of the identified cytomegalovirus-associated TCR beta chains were confirmed in vitro to be specific for cytomegalovirus antigens. According to a later analysis, parvovirus B19, influenza, CMV and Epstein-Barr virus appeared linked to several top co-occurrence clusters. Immune exposure information for the cohort was limited to CMV serostatus. Correlated functional status among segregating V segments might be attributable to linkage disequilibrium, but an unknown experimental factor could not be ruled out. In an earlier analysis of about 600 of the donors, most TCR beta V segments appeared in productive rearrangements about 87% or about 30% of the time, broadly matching IMGT annotations. According to a later analysis, most CMV-associated TCR beta chains appeared to be HLA-restricted, and the HLA associations seemed to be driven largely by CMV exposure. According to a later analysis, TCR association rates differed among HLA loci, with DRB1 alleles showing the most associated TCRs and HLA-C alleles showing the fewest. When HLA alleles, especially DR and DQ, strongly co-occurred, TCR associations were difficult to assign to individual alleles. A further reported finding was that TCR beta sequences accurately predicted the HLA-A and HLA-B alleles for most subjects in the first cohort. The presence/absence analyses assumed that sequencing depth was roughly uniform across donors, and that assumption may not be true. The classifier was reported to diagnose cytomegalovirus status with high specificity and sensitivity in both the original and validation cohorts. The authors suggested that the approach could potentially be generalized to other disease states and immunological phenotypes. The sequencing pipeline was judged likely to have produced a cluster of highly shared sequence variants as a technical artifact. An association between a missense DCLRE1C variant and V-gene and J-gene trimming of TCR beta chains was found in a later genetic analysis and replicated in an independent cohort. Because HLA typing was unavailable for some donors at each locus, only the typed subset was used in association tests. The study gave a list of roughly 150 TCR beta chains associated with cytomegalovirus. Only TCR beta chains were sequenced in this cohort, and the absence of alpha or paired-chain data limited detectable features.

The cohort comprised more than 550 healthy bone marrow donors. All cohort members were sampled while nominally healthy, although unrecorded immune exposures were likely present. The donor tested CMV seropositive, placing the donor among the approximately 310 seropositive members of the cohort. Every donor gave a peripheral blood sample, and the peripheral blood mononuclear cells from that sample were used for TCR beta sequencing. Genomic DNA extraction from the blood cell samples was performed with the Qiagen DNeasy Blood Extraction Kit. The CDR3 runs 15 residues from the cysteine to the phenylalanine. Only CDR3 DNA remains: 45 bases, in frame from the first base. CDR1 MNHNS and CDR2 SASEGT are derived from the germline V gene. Relative to germline, V is 6 bases shorter and J is 11 bases shorter, with 23 bases between their ends. Concerning this clone itself: This receptor's antigen is unknown. There are no base qualities to consult, and no much larger clone falls within one base.

The method behind the library was the immunoSEQ multiplex PCR assay. A mixture of 60 forward primers for TCR Vbeta segments and 13 reverse primers for TCR Jbeta segments was used in the multiplex PCR. Amplification of the CDR3 region of rearranged TCR beta genes was performed with a multiplex PCR assay on genomic DNA. Amplified TCR beta libraries were sequenced as 87-base-pair reads on the Illumina HiSeq System. As for how the authors treated the data: A later analysis tallied 80 million to 95 million unique TCR beta chains across the 650 to 750 repertoires, and some 12 million of those chains were shared by two or more donors. Raw reads were error-corrected and collapsed into unique sequences with a nearest-neighbor algorithm that merged closely related sequences to remove PCR and sequencing errors. Alignment of CDR3 sequences to IMGT reference sequences was used to assign V, D and J gene segments. Each retained sequence needed at least a six-nucleotide match to both a V gene segment and a J gene segment. A rearrangement counted as productive if the CDR3 had no stop codons and remained in frame with V and J, and every other rearrangement counted as non-productive. Following IMGT convention, CDR3 was defined as the stretch from the second conserved V-encoded cysteine up to the conserved J-encoded phenylalanine. In an earlier analysis of 550 to 650 of the donors, sequences lacking an unambiguous match to a single V gene segment were excluded. In an earlier analysis of roughly 600 of the donors, a V segment was called functional when productive rearrangements were above 56.7%, and segregating when the standard deviation between donors exceeded 5%. A statistical classification framework was built for diagnosing cytomegalovirus status from the catalog of TCR beta chain sequences. A later analysis assigned V and J genes by comparing TCR nucleotide sequences with IMGT/GENE-DB human TR gene sequences. A later analysis assigned CDR3 sequences and most-parsimonious VDJ recombination scenarios with the TCRdist pipeline. In a later analysis, each TCR beta chain was defined by its CDR3 amino acid sequence together with its V-gene family, and reads without a unique V-gene family were excluded. To address suspected cross-contamination and a sequencing artifact, a later analysis removed approximately 590 highly shared, low-generation-probability nucleotide sequences. A later analysis calculated a clonal expansion index for each public chain from normalized within-repertoire ranks of inferred template counts. Generation probabilities in a later analysis came from a VDJ recombination model fitted to out-of-frame rearrangements, and those results were checked against IGoR. Hypergeometric tests were used in a later analysis to score TCR-TCR, TCR-HLA and TCR-CMV co-occurrence, with a repertoire-size bias correction applied to the TCR pairs. In a later analysis, false discovery rates were estimated by permuting HLA or CMV assignments 20 times. In a later analysis, co-occurring TCRs were grouped using DBSCAN, and TCRdist sequence similarity was added for clustering within HLA-allele-positive subsets. For co-occurrence clustering, repertoires with fewer than 30,000 or more than 120,000 public chains were excluded, along with five repertoires with anomalous nucleotide sharing. TCRdb holds this immuneACCESS table with in-frame rearrangements only. Some clones are missing; in checked studies, unresolved V genes explain under half, and the rest has no known cause. V, J and clone size are taken as reported in that table, and D and trimming were inferred from the DNA itself. This sample has about 120,000 clones in its table, and roughly 80% of those were observed once. Approximately 31% of the sample lies in the top ten.

The chain uses TRBV6-1 and TRBJ1-5; a weak D assignment points to TRBD1 (5 bases agree). The TCR originated in a man between 60 and 70 years old in good health and CMV-seropositive. The sample consisted of PBMCs. The DNA sequence is TGTGCCAGCAGGCATACAGGATTTAGCCGGATGACCCAGCATTTT. The encoded protein is CASRHTGFSRMTQHF.